The 5 T cell receptor beta chains below were found in one sample sequenced in a study of blood T cell repertoires in COVID-19. The repertoire was sequenced with immunoSEQ multiplex PCR; TCRdb's copy has only in-frame clones and lacks some. The sample includes some 150,000 clones, more than 70% seen only once; the top ten take around 1.6%. Specimen: peripheral blood. The origin of the receptors is a human donor in a cohort sampled during active COVID-19.

This clone was found once. The chain employs TRBV2 and TRBJ1-2; possibly TRBD1 for D (6 bases). The CDR3 has 14 amino acids. Germline-derived CDR1 and CDR2 are SNHLY and FYNNEI. Trimming shortened V by 6 bases and J by 2 bases, and 13 bases separated the two germline ends. CDR3 nucleotides: TGTGCCAGCAGGGTAGACAGGAACAACTATGGCTACACCTTC. Translation gives CASRVDRNNYGYTF. Drawing the rest from reference TRBV2 and TRBJ1-2, the complete variable domain is EPEVTQTPSHQVTQMGQEVILRCVPISNHLYFYWYRQILGQKVEFLVSFYNNEISEKSEIFDDQFSVERPDGSNFTLKIRSTKLEDSAMYFCASRVDRNNYGYTFGSGTRLTVV.

This sequence joins TRBV7-2 and TRBJ2-3; the match to TRBD1 covers 8 bases. The germline V gene encodes CDR1 SGHTA and CDR2 FQGNSA. This CDR3 is built from 12 residues. The V gene end was trimmed by 1 base and the J gene end by 13 bases; junction bases not matched to a gene: 4. This chain's CDR3 is CASSLVDRDKYF. The CDR3 coding sequence is TGTGCCAGCAGCTTAGTGGACAGGGACAAGTATTTT.

The rearrangement uses TRBV24-1 and TRBJ2-5, with D perhaps matching TRBD1 (6 bases). V dropped 3 bases and J dropped 4 bases, with 14 bases sitting between them. The CDR3 consists of 15 residues. The germline CDR1 and CDR2 sequences are KGHDR and SFDVKD. The CDR3, as DNA: TGTGCCACCAGTGATGCCAGGGGTGTGGGAGAGACCCAGTACTTC. Amino acid sequence: CATSDARGVGETQYF.

The chain carries TRBV11-2 and TRBJ2-3; tentative D call: TRBD1 (5 bases). Germline V CDR1 and CDR2: SGHAT, FQNNGV. The CDR3 covers 15 residues. V was cut by 3 bases and J by 3 bases, with 13 bases left in between. Here the CDR3 DNA reads TGTGCCAGCAGCTTCAAGGGGCCCCGGACAGATACGCAGTATTTT. Its protein is CASSFKGPRTDTQYF.

Points on this clone: The junction shows a germline mismatch at one end, possibly a read error. The rearrangement links TRBV10-3 to TRBJ2-7; D is perhaps TRBD2 (5 bases). CDR3 length: 15 residues. Germline CDR1 ENHRY, CDR2 SYGVKD. The CDR3 DNA reads TGTGCCGTCAGTGAGTCGAGGGATCGCGTTTACGAGCAGTACTTC. Translated: CAVSESRDRVYEQYF.